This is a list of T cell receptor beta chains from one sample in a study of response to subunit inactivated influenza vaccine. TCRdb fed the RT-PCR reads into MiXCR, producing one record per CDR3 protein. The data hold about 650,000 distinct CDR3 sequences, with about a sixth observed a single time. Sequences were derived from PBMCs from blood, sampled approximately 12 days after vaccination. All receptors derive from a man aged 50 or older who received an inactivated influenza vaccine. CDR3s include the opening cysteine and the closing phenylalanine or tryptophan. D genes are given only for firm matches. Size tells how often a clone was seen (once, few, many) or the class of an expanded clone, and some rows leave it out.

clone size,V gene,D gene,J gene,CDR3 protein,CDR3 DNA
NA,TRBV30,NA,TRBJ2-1,CAWVGGGGRNSYNEQFF,TGTGCCTGGGTGGGAGGTGGAGGACGGAACTCCTACAATGAGCAGTTCTTC
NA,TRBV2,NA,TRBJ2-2,CASKDTALSGELFF,TGTGCCAGCAAAGACACAGCTCTTTCCGGGGAGCTGTTTTTT
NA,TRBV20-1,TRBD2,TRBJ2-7,CSATGTSGTGEQYF,TGCAGTGCTACCGGGACTAGCGGGACCGGCGAGCAGTACTTC
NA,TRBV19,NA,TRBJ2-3,CASSIKPASTDTQYF,TGTGCCAGTAGTATCAAACCGGCCAGCACAGATACGCAGTATTTT
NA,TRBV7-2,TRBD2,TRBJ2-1,CASSPLAEARDEQFF,TGTGCCAGCAGTCCTCTAGCGGAAGCTCGGGATGAGCAGTTCTTC
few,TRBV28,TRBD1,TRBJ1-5,CASRQGADYQPQHF,TGTGCCAGCAGACAGGGGGCGGATTACCAGCCCCAGCATTTT
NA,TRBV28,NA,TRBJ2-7,CASSLPQNYEQYF,TGTGCCAGCAGTTTGCCGCAAAACTACGAGCAGTACTTC
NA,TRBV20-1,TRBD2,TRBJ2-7,CSAPPLDGGTYEQYF,TGCAGTGCTCCCCCCCTGGACGGGGGGACCTACGAGCAGTACTTC
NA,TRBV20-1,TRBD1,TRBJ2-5,CSARDPKPGTEETQYF,TGCAGTGCTAGAGATCCCAAACCCGGGACAGAAGAGACCCAGTACTTC
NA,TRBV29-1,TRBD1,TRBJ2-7,CSVEGTGVYEQYF,TGCAGCGTTGAAGGGACAGGGGTCTACGAGCAGTACTTC
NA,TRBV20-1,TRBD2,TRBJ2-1,CSASSSGGAHSYNEQFF,TGCAGTGCTAGCTCTAGCGGGGGGGCCCACTCCTACAATGAGCAGTTCTTC
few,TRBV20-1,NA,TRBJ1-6,CSARVSRDSPLHF,TGCAGTGCTAGAGTAAGCAGGGACTCACCCCTCCACTTT
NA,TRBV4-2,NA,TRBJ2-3,CASSHWGARRTDTQYF,TGTGCCAGCAGCCATTGGGGGGCGCGGAGGACAGATACGCAGTATTTT
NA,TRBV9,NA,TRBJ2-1,CASSGRLSLQGGSSYNEQFF,TGTGCCAGCAGCGGAAGACTTAGCTTACAGGGTGGGAGCTCCTACAATGAGCAGTTCTTC